These 24 T cell receptor beta chains were sequenced from one sample in a study of blood T cells in healthy people across ages. Primed by a sample-barcoded 5' primer and a J-beta primer mix, a second PCR proceeded for about 6 to 12 cycles. A single record per CDR3 protein comes from TCRdb applying MiXCR to the 5' RACE reads. The table includes about 1.5 million distinct CDR3 sequences, around 40% detected once. The source material was blood. Receptor source: a woman aged 18-35 years in good health.

This clonotype was recorded a few times. The chain employs TRBV7-9 and TRBJ1-2; 7 bases agree with TRBD1. Germline-derived CDR1 and CDR2 are SEHNR and FQNEAQ (reference sequence). The CDR3 consists of 15 residues. V shed 4 bases, J shed 3 bases, and the junction held 8 bases outside the gene matches. DNA of the CDR3: TGTGCCAGCAGCTCGTCCGGGACAGAAGACTATGGCTACACCTTC. As protein: CASSSSGTEDYGYTF.

This rearrangement joins TRBV7-9 to TRBJ1-2; 7 bases agree with TRBD1. Germline V gene data show CDR1 as SEHNR and CDR2 as FQNEAQ (reference sequence). V dropped 5 bases and J dropped 2; count of bases not matched to a gene: 5. CDR3 length equals 14 residues. The CDR3 loop is CASSLHRGNYGYTF. CDR3 DNA sequence: TGTGCCAGCAGCCTTCACAGGGGAAACTATGGCTACACCTTC.

The chain recombines TRBV6-5 with TRBJ1-5; no reliable D call. V was clipped by 6 bases and J by 0 bases, with 12 bases between them. The CDR3 has 15 amino acids. Germline values: CDR1 MNHEY, CDR2 SVGAGI. CDR3 sequence (DNA): TGTGCCAGCAGATTGGACGGTTTTAGCAATCAGCCCCAGCATTTT. Residues: CASRLDGFSNQPQHF.

The rearrangement links TRBV6-1 to TRBJ2-5, with D unresolved. The length of the CDR3 is 14 residues. Germline-derived CDR1 and CDR2 are MNHNS and SASEGT. The V gene lost 1 base and the J gene lost 5 bases, with 11 bases spanning the gap. For the CDR3, the DNA is TGTGCCAGCAGTGAAGATAGGGTAATCGAGACCCAGTACTTC. Its translation is CASSEDRVIETQYF.

The rearrangement joins TRBV11-2 to TRBJ2-3; D is possibly TRBD2 (6 bases). Germline assignment: CDR1 SGHAT and CDR2 FQNNGV. The CDR3 sequence is 13 residues long. Trimming removed 5 bases from V and 4 bases from J, with 10 bases in between. CDR3 sequence: CASSTGLPDTQYF. The CDR3 coding sequence is TGTGCCAGCAGCACCGGACTACCAGATACGCAGTATTTT.

This clonotype was found a few times. V gene TRBV6-1 combines with J gene TRBJ1-5; unclear D gene. Trimming shortened V by 0 bases and J by 0 bases, and 9 bases separated the two germline ends. In germline, CDR1 is MNHNS, CDR2 SASEGT. This CDR3 has 16 residues. CDR3 in DNA: TGTGCCAGCAGTGAAGCGCTCGCAGTTAGCAATCAGCCCCAGCATTTT. It codes for CASSEALAVSNQPQHF.

CDR3 region: CASSNGQGFATEQFF. The CDR3 bases are TGTGCCAGCAGTAACGGACAAGGGTTTGCGACTGAGCAGTTCTTC. The gene calls are TRBV6-2 or TRBV6-3 and TRBJ2-1, with a weak D call TRBD1 (5 bases). The CDR3 is made up of 15 amino acids. In germline, CDR1 is MNHEY, CDR2 SVGEGT. V was cut by 5 bases and J by 9 bases, with 20 bases left in between.

The sample holds a few counts of this clonotype. The chain links TRBV7-3 to TRBJ1-4; D may be TRBD1 (5 bases). Germline V CDR1 and CDR2: SGHTA, FQGTGA. V was shortened by 2 bases and J by 8 bases, with 15 bases between the two germline ends. This CDR3 comprises 15 residues. CDR3 residues: CASSLSGGLGEKLFF. The CDR3 region has the DNA TGTGCCAGCAGCTTATCTGGGGGACTCGGGGAAAAACTGTTTTTT.

Points on this clonotype: An end of the junction does not agree with germline; a read error may underlie this. The chain joins TRBV27 to TRBJ1-2, with 7 bases aligning to TRBD1. Germline V CDR1 and CDR2: MNHEY, SMNVEV (reference sequence). The CDR3 has 13 residues. The CDR3 loop is CAGSYGQDYGYTF. CDR3 in DNA: TGTGCCGGCAGCTATGGACAGGACTATGGCTACACCTTC.

The V gene is TRBV12-3 or TRBV12-4, the J gene TRBJ1-2; 7 bases are shared with TRBD1. The V segment lost 2 bases and the J segment 10 bases; nucleotides outside the gene matches: 10. The CDR3 is made up of 14 amino acids. The CDR3 DNA reads TGTGCCAGCAGTTTAACCGGGGACAGTGTTGACTACACCTTC. Amino acids: CASSLTGDSVDYTF.

The chain carries TRBV24-1 and TRBJ1-5, with unresolved D. The CDR3 has 14 residues. V was trimmed by 3 bases and J by 1 base, leaving 6 bases between them. Germline lookup yields CDR1 KGHDR and CDR2 SFDVKD. DNA of the CDR3: TGTGCCACCAGTGATGTCACAAGCAATCAGCCCCAGCATTTT. Translated: CATSDVTSNQPQHF.

The chain employs TRBV9 and TRBJ1-6; D may be TRBD1 (6 bases). Trimming shortened V by 0 bases and J by 5 bases, and 9 bases separated the two germline ends. The CDR3 contains 15 residues. Germline V lookup: CDR1 SGDLS, CDR2 YYNGEE. CDR3 bases: TGTGCCAGCAGCGTAGAGGCAGGGGATAATTCACCCCTCCACTTT. Translation: CASSVEAGDNSPLHF.

The chain has TRBV10-2 and TRBJ2-5, with D unresolved. The CDR3 sequence is 14 residues long. CDR1 is WSHSY and CDR2 is SAAADI in the germline V gene. Trimming shortened V by 2 bases and J by 1 base, and 8 bases separated the two germline ends. CDR3 nucleotide sequence: TGCGCCAGCAGTGAGCGGGTGAGCCAAGAGACCCAGTACTTC. It encodes CASSERVSQETQYF.

CDR3 nucleotide sequence: TGTGCCAGCTACGATAACAGACGGGAAGAGACCCAGTACTTC. This sequence encodes CASYDNRREETQYF. This sequence joins TRBV12-3 or TRBV12-4 and TRBJ2-5; the D is unclear. The V and J ends lost 8 bases and 3 bases respectively, with 16 bases between them. The length of the CDR3 is 14 residues.

The rearrangement uses TRBV4-3 and TRBJ2-5, with TRBD2 matching 8 bases. The CDR3 sequence is 15 residues long. After removal of 0 bases from V and 11 bases from J, the junction contained 11 bases not matched to a gene. Germline V gives CDR1 LGHNA, CDR2 YSLEER. CDR3 loop: CASSQDGTRVYEQYF. CDR3 nucleotide sequence: TGCGCCAGCAGCCAAGATGGGACTAGAGTCTATGAGCAGTACTTC.

This chain joins TRBV7-2 and TRBJ2-3, with 12 bases matching TRBD2. The CDR3 is 17 amino acids. Per germline, CDR1 SGHTA and CDR2 FQGNSA. V shed 3 bases and J 7 bases; nucleotides not matched to a gene: 11. The CDR3 region has the DNA TGTGCCAGCAGCTTTAAGACTAGCGGGGGCGCCTTTTATACGCAGTATTTT. Its protein product is CASSFKTSGGAFYTQYF.

This clonotype was observed a handful of times. The chain employs TRBV7-9 and TRBJ2-3; no clear D. The V end was cut by 5 bases, the J end by 0 bases, with 15 bases between. The CDR3 spans 16 residues. The germline gives CDR1 SEHNR, CDR2 FQNEAQ (reference sequence). The CDR3 spells CASSHVLGGSTDTQYF. Written as DNA, the CDR3 is TGTGCCAGCAGCCACGTTTTGGGTGGGAGCACAGATACGCAGTATTTT.

This rearrangement joins TRBV7-2 to TRBJ2-3, with 14 bases matching TRBD2. V lost 7 bases, J lost 6 bases, and 18 bases stayed unmatched. The CDR3 contains 19 residues. In germline, CDR1 is SGHTA, CDR2 FQGNSA. In DNA, the CDR3 is TGTGCCAGCAACACTTTAATGCTGACTAGCGGGGGGGCCCCGGATACGCAGTATTTT. Protein: CASNTLMLTSGGAPDTQYF.

This clonotype has just a few counts. The chain recombines TRBV20-1 with TRBJ2-7; 9 positions agree with TRBD1. Losses at the gene ends were 6 bases for V and 4 bases for J; bases not matched to a gene: 7. Germline V gene lookup returns CDR1 DFQATT and CDR2 SNEGSKA (reference sequence). The CDR3 extends over 13 amino acids. The CDR3 sequence is CSALGTGMYEQYF. CDR3 sequence (DNA): TGCAGTGCCCTCGGGACAGGGATGTACGAGCAGTACTTC.

The chain employs TRBV20-1 and TRBJ2-7; D possibly corresponds to TRBD2 (5 bases). The V end was cut by 6 bases, the J end by 3 bases, with 18 bases between. The germline CDR1 and CDR2 sequences are DFQATT and SNEGSKA (reference sequence). The CDR3 consists of 14 residues. The CDR3 is CSAEGRRRHYEQYF. CDR3 coding DNA: TGCAGTGCCGAGGGTCGCAGAAGGCACTACGAGCAGTACTTC.

This clonotype was observed a handful of times. The gene calls are TRBV21-1 and TRBJ2-6; TRBD1 reflects the table's D call only, with no check against the DNA. TRBV21-1 represents a pseudogene. This CDR3 region has 16 residues. This chain's CDR3 is CASSITGGTGANVLTF. The DNA for the CDR3 is TGTGCCAGCAGCATCACAGGGGGTACTGGGGCCAACGTCCTGACTTTC.

Notes on this clonotype: The junction shows a germline mismatch at one end, possibly a read error. The chain carries TRBV6-6 and TRBJ1-5; 8 bases line up with TRBD1. Looked up from germline, CDR1 is MNHNY and CDR2 is SVGAGI (reference sequence). The CDR3 has 12 amino acids. The CDR3 reads CTSGQGVQPQHF. Here the CDR3 DNA reads TGTACCAGCGGACAGGGTGTCCAGCCCCAGCATTTT.

The J gene is TRBJ2-1, the V gene TRBV4-3; D may be TRBD2 (5 bases). V lost 7 bases and J 0 bases, leaving 13 bases between the germline ends. Germline CDR1 and CDR2: LGHNA and YSLEER. The CDR3 sequence is 15 residues long. CDR3 region: CASNEGWSSYNEQFF. CDR3 bases: TGCGCCAGCAACGAGGGCTGGAGCTCCTACAATGAGCAGTTCTTC.

The chain couples TRBV7-2 to TRBJ1-2; D is unclear. The CDR3 is 15 amino acids. Trimming removed 1 base from V and 4 bases from J, with 13 bases in between. Germline V CDR1 and CDR2: SGHTA, FQGNSA. The CDR3 coding sequence is TGTGCCAGCAGCTTAGACCAAACGGTGGGCTATGGCTACACCTTC. Its translation: CASSLDQTVGYGYTF.